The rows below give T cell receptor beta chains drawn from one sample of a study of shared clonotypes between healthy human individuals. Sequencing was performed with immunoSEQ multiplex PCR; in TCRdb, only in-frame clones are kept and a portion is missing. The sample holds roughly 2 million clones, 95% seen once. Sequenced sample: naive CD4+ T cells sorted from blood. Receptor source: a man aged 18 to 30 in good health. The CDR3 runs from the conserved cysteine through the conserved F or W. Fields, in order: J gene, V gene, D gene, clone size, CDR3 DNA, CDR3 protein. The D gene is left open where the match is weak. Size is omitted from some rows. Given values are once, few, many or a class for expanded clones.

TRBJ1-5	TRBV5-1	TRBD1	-	TGCGCCAGCAGCGTCGACAGGGCCGATAGCAATCAGCCCCAGCATTTT	CASSVDRADSNQPQHF
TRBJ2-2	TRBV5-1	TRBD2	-	TGCGCCAGCAGAGTCCGACTAGCAGGCACCGGGGAGCTGTTTTTT	CASRVRLAGTGELFF
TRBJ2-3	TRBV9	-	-	TGTGCCAGCAGCGTTTCCACAGATACGCAGTATTTT	CASSVSTDTQYF
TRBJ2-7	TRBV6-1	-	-	TGTGCCAGCAGTGAACGTGACGAGCAGTACTTC	CASSERDEQYF
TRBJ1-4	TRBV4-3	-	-	TGCGCCAGCAGCCGCCTGGCGGACGTGAGAGAAAAACTGTTTTTT	CASSRLADVREKLFF
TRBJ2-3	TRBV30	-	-	TGTGCCTGGGAGGGGGGCAACGCGGGCACAGATACGCAGTATTTT	CAWEGGNAGTDTQYF
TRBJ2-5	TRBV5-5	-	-	TGTGCCAGCAGCTTGGGAACAGGAAAGGGCCAAGAGACCCAGTACTTC	CASSLGTGKGQETQYF
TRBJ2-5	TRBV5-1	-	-	TGCGCCAGCAGCTTGGATGCGGGGCGAGAGACCCAGTACTTC	CASSLDAGRETQYF
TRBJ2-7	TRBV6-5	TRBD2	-	TGTGCCAGCAGCCGAGGGGTTAAGCGGGGGGGCGAGCAGTACTTC	CASSRGVKRGGEQYF
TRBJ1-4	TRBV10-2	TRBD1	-	TGCGCCAGCAGAGGACAGGGGAGTAATGAAAAACTGTTTTTT	CASRGQGSNEKLFF
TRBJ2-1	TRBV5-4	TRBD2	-	TGTGCCAGCAGCTTGAGCCTAGCGGGAGACTATGAGCAGTTCTTC	CASSLSLAGDYEQFF
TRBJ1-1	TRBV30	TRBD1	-	TGTGCCTACCAAGGGGGACAGGGAAACACTGAAGCTTTCTTT	CAYQGGQGNTEAFF
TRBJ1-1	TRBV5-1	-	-	TGCGCCAGCAGCTTGGGGAATGAGGTCTTGGGAGCTTTCTTT	CASSLGNEVLGAFF
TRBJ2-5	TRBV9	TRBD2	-	TGTGCCAGCACAGAAGCGGGGAGGGGCCAAGAGACCCAGTACTTC	CASTEAGRGQETQYF
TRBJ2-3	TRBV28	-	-	TGTGCCAGCAGTTTAGAGGGCTCTGACACAGATACGCAGTATTTT	CASSLEGSDTDTQYF
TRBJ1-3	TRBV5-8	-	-	TGTGCCAGCAGCCTCCGTGGGGAGGGAAACACCATATATTTT	CASSLRGEGNTIYF
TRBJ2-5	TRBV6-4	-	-	TGTGCCAGCAGTAGGGAGTCGCAAGAGACCCAGTACTTC	CASSRESQETQYF
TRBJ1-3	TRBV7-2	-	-	TGTGCCAGCAGCTTTGGACCAGGAAACACCATATATTTT	CASSFGPGNTIYF
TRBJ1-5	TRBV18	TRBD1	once	TGTGCCAGCTCCCCCGCCAGGGGGCAGAATCAGCCCCAGCATTTT	CASSPARGQNQPQHF
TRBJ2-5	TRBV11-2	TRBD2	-	TGTGCCAGCAGCCTGGGACTAGCGGGGGGGCAACGGGAGACCCAGTACTTC	CASSLGLAGGQRETQYF
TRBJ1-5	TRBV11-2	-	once	TGTGCCAGCAGCCGGGACATCAATCAGCCCCAGCATTTT	CASSRDINQPQHF
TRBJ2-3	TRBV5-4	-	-	TGTGCCAGCAGCTCTAACAGGGAAGCAGATACGCAGTATTTT	CASSSNREADTQYF
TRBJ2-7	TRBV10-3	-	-	TGTGCCACTGGACAGTCTCCCTACGAGCAGTACTTC	CATGQSPYEQYF
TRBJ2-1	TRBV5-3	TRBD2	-	TGTGCCAGAAGCTTAGGGACTAGCGGGTCCCACGTTTCCTACAATGAGCAGTTCTTC	CARSLGTSGSHVSYNEQFF
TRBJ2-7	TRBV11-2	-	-	TGTGCCAGCAGCTTCGGCGTCCTCTACGAGCAGTACTTC	CASSFGVLYEQYF
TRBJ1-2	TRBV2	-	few	TGTGCCAGCGGTTTAGAACTCGGCTACACCTTC	CASGLELGYTF
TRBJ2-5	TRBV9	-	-	TGTGCCAGCAGCGTAGGCCGGATGCGAGAGACCCAGTACTTC	CASSVGRMRETQYF
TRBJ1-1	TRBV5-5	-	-	TGTGCCAGCAGCTTGGTACGCGGACTTATGAACACTGAAGCTTTCTTT	CASSLVRGLMNTEAFF
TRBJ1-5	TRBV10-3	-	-	TGTGCCATCAGTGAGGGGGCCCAAAATCAGCCCCAGCATTTT	CAISEGAQNQPQHF
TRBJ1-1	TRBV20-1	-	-	TGCAGTGCTGTCCGAGGCACTGAAGCTTTCTTT	CSAVRGTEAFF
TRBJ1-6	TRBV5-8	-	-	TGTGCCAGCAGCTTGAGCAGGGAGGTCCATAATTCACCCCTCCACTTT	CASSLSREVHNSPLHF
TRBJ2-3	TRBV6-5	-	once	TGTGCCAGCAGTGCCCCCTCGGGAGATACGCAGTATTTT	CASSAPSGDTQYF
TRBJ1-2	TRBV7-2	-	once	TGTGCCAGCAGCCCATCGGGGTACTATGGCTACACCTTC	CASSPSGYYGYTF
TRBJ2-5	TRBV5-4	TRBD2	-	TGTGCCAGCAGCTTGACGGCGGGAGCGAAGACCCAGTACTTC	CASSLTAGAKTQYF
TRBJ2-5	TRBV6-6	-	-	TGTGCCAGCAGTCTCCAGGGACTGGCACAAGAGACCCAGTACTTC	CASSLQGLAQETQYF
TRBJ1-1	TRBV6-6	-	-	TGTGCCAGCAGTTACTCCAGGGAGAACACTGAAGCTTTCTTT	CASSYSRENTEAFF
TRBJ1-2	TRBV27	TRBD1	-	TGTGCCAGCAGTTTTCAGGGGGGAGGCTACACCTTC	CASSFQGGGYTF
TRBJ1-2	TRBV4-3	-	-	TGCGCCAGCAGCAATGGGGTAGGACTTGGGTATGGCTACACCTTC	CASSNGVGLGYGYTF
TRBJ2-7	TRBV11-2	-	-	TGTGCCAGCAGCCTCGACTACGAGCAGTACTTC	CASSLDYEQYF
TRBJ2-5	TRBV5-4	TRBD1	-	TGTGCCAGCAGCATTCAGGGGGCAACAGAGACCCAGTACTTC	CASSIQGATETQYF
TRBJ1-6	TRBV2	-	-	TGTGCCAGCAGTGAAGCATTAGGGGCAGTCCTTAGTAATTCACCCCTCCACTTT	CASSEALGAVLSNSPLHF
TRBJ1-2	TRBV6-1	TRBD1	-	TGTGCCAGCACCCGGACAGGGAAGGGCTACACCTTC	CASTRTGKGYTF